The 28 T cell receptor beta chains in this list originate from one sample, sequenced in a study of T cells in Graves' hyperthyroidism and ophthalmopathy. TCR beta CDR3 regions were amplified from RNA. TCR CDR3 regions were first amplified by RT-PCR with HTBI primers. TCRdb called the multiplex PCR reads again in MiXCR, with one record for every CDR3 protein. The sample records hundreds of thousands of distinct CDR3 sequences, 16% being singletons. The sequencing sample was made of blood. These receptors were taken from a woman in her twenties or thirties with Graves' hyperthyroidism.

The rearrangement links TRBV29-1 to TRBJ2-4; D remains ambiguous. Germline-derived CDR1 and CDR2 are SQVTM and ANQGSEA. The CDR3 covers 14 residues. With 6 bases removed from V and 9 bases from J, the gap between germline ends came to 21 bases. CDR3 DNA: TGCAGCGTCTCCGTCCGCCCCCGTGAGACCATTCAGTACTTC. It is translated as CSVSVRPRETIQYF.

This clonotype was seen a single time. J is TRBJ2-2 and V is TRBV2; possible D gene TRBD1, 6 bases. Germline CDR1 reads SNHLY; CDR2 reads FYNNEI. Trimming removed 5 bases from V and 5 bases from J, with 12 bases in between. This CDR3 spans 14 amino acids. The CDR3 loop is CASSTGFGTGELFF. DNA of the CDR3: TGTGCCAGCAGTACAGGGTTTGGGACCGGGGAGCTGTTTTTT. The full variable domain, its missing parts supplied by reference TRBV2 and TRBJ2-2, is EPEVTQTPSHQVTQMGQEVILRCVPISNHLYFYWYRQILGQKVEFLVSFYNNEISEKSEIFDDQFSVERPDGSNFTLKIRSTKLEDSAMYFCASSTGFGTGELFFGEGSRLTVL.

The chain combines TRBV5-4 with TRBJ2-1, with a tentative D call TRBD1 (5 bases). The germline V and J ends were trimmed by 0 bases and 6 bases, with 7 bases remaining between them. Germline loops: CDR1 SGHNT, CDR2 YYREEE (reference sequence). The length of the CDR3 is 13 residues. Here the CDR3 DNA reads TGTGCCAGCAGCTTGGAGGGGTCCAATGAGCAGTTCTTC. It specifies CASSLEGSNEQFF. Drawing the rest from reference TRBV5-4 and TRBJ2-1, the complete variable domain is ETGVTQSPTHLIKTRGQQVTLRCSSQSGHNTVSWYQQALGQGPQFIFQYYREEENGRGNFPPRFSGLQFPNYSSELNVNALELDDSALYLCASSLEGSNEQFFGPGTRLTVL.

This clonotype was observed a few times. The J gene is TRBJ2-4, the V gene TRBV20-1; weak D call: TRBD1 (6 bases). The germline CDR1 and CDR2 sequences are DFQATT and SNEGSKA (reference sequence). V was shortened by 0 bases and J by 2 bases, with 11 bases between the two germline ends. The CDR3 contains 15 residues. The CDR3 DNA reads TGCAGTGCTAGAGATGGAAGGGGGTCCAAAAACATTCAGTACTTC. Protein sequence: CSARDGRGSKNIQYF.

Details on this clonotype: A clone one base away is much larger, so this may be a read error. The rearrangement joins TRBV7-8 to TRBJ2-7; the D is unclear. Trimming removed 2 bases at V and 6 bases at J, with 11 bases between. CDR1 and CDR2 (germline): SGHVS, FQNEAQ. The CDR3 is 13 residues long. The CDR3 region is CASSLRETCEQYF. The CDR3 DNA reads TGTGCCAGCAGCTTACGAGAGACCTGCGAGCAGTACTTC.

This clonotype came up many times. The chain uses TRBV14 and TRBJ2-1; D might be TRBD2 (6 bases). V dropped 3 bases and J dropped 1 base, with 16 bases sitting between them. There are 17 residues in the CDR3. Per the germline V gene, CDR1 is SGHDN and CDR2 is FVKESK. CDR3 sequence reads: CASSQPGTSLSYNEQFF. As DNA, the CDR3 is TGTGCCAGCAGCCAGCCCGGGACTTCTCTTTCCTACAATGAGCAGTTCTTC.

The chain recombines TRBV19 with TRBJ2-5; no reliable D call. The CDR3 totals 16 residues. Germline values: CDR1 LNHDA, CDR2 SQIVND (reference sequence). Trimming cost V 1 base and J 1 base, with 13 bases left between them. The CDR3 loop is CASSIGPAYSQETQYF. In DNA form, the CDR3 reads TGTGCCAGTAGTATAGGGCCGGCCTATAGCCAAGAGACCCAGTACTTC.

This clonotype was recorded at least ten times. The chain links TRBV2 to TRBJ2-1; 7 bases line up with TRBD1. With V trimmed by 6 bases and J by 0 bases, 2 bases remained unmatched. The CDR3 runs 14 residues. Germline V lookup: CDR1 SNHLY, CDR2 FYNNEI. CDR3 loop: CASRGQFSYNEQFF. The CDR3 DNA follows: TGTGCCAGCAGGGGACAGTTCTCCTACAATGAGCAGTTCTTC.

This clonotype was seen many times. The rearrangement joins TRBV6-1 to TRBJ2-3; 8 bases fit TRBD2. Germline assignment: CDR1 MNHNS and CDR2 SASEGT. The V and J ends lost 9 bases and 3 bases, in that order; junction bases with no gene match: 14. The CDR3 contains 16 residues. CDR3 amino acids: CASSPGASGLTDTQYF. Written as DNA, the CDR3 is TGTGCCAGTTCACCCGGGGCTAGCGGGCTGACAGATACGCAGTATTTT.

This chain joins TRBV15 and TRBJ1-5; D gene uncertain. The CDR3 runs 12 residues. Per the germline V gene, CDR1 is LNHNV and CDR2 is YYDKDF (reference sequence). With 5 bases removed from V and 6 bases from J, the gap between germline ends came to 8 bases. The CDR3, as DNA: TGTGCCACCAGCGAAGGTCCTCAGCCCCAGCATTTT. Translated: CATSEGPQPQHF.

This clonotype was seen only a few times. The chain is built from TRBV6-1 and TRBJ2-1, with 12 nucleotides matching TRBD2. CDR1 and CDR2 from the germline V gene are MNHNS and SASEGT. The CDR3 spans 13 residues. V was clipped by 8 bases and J by 9 bases; unmatched bases: 5. In nucleotides, the CDR3 is TGTGCCAGCCTGACTAGCGGGAGAACTGAGCAGTTCTTC. Protein product: CASLTSGRTEQFF.

Only a few counts were recorded for this clonotype. The chain uses TRBV20-1 and TRBJ1-4; D is possibly TRBD1 (5 bases). Germline V gives CDR1 DFQATT, CDR2 SNEGSKA (reference sequence). The CDR3 spans 17 residues. The V and J ends lost 0 bases and 4 bases respectively, with 18 bases between them. CDR3 residues: CSARDGLNDRNNEKLFF. DNA for the CDR3: TGCAGTGCTAGAGACGGCCTAAACGACAGAAATAATGAAAAACTGTTTTTT.

This clonotype was picked up a small number of times. The chain carries TRBV19 and TRBJ2-1; D is uncertain. This CDR3 region has 16 residues. V lost 1 base and J lost 5, with 15 bases in between. The germline gives CDR1 LNHDA, CDR2 SQIVND (reference sequence). CDR3 sequence (DNA): TGTGCCAGTAGTATAGTCGGGCTGGGCGCGAACAATGAGCAGTTCTTC. Protein sequence: CASSIVGLGANNEQFF.

This clonotype was counted between two and nine times. This chain connects TRBV6-5 to TRBJ2-7, with D tentatively TRBD2 (5 bases). V lost 2 bases, J lost 6 bases, and 11 bases lay in between. The CDR3 covers 13 residues. In germline, CDR1 is MNHEY, CDR2 SVGAGI. The CDR3 DNA sequence: TGTGCCAGCAGTTACACCTCTAGCTCCGAGCAGTACTTC. Residues: CASSYTSSSEQYF.

The rearrangement uses TRBV29-1 and TRBJ2-7, with TRBD1 matching 10 bases. Trimming cost V 3 bases and J 6 bases; bases outside gene matches: 5. Germline CDR1 SQVTM, CDR2 ANQGSEA. The CDR3 extends over 13 amino acids. CDR3 in amino acids: CSVEGTGAGEQYF. CDR3 nucleotides: TGCAGCGTTGAGGGGACAGGGGCCGGCGAGCAGTACTTC.

This clonotype has ten or more counts. The chain has TRBV12-5 and TRBJ2-5; the match to TRBD2 covers 11 bases. The CDR3 totals 15 residues. J gave up 6 bases and V 6 bases, and 9 bases lay outside the gene matches. Per germline, CDR1 LGHNT and CDR2 FRNRAP. Written as DNA, the CDR3 is TGTGCTAGTGGAACCACTAGCGGGAGAGTGAAGACCCAGTACTTC. It specifies CASGTTSGRVKTQYF.

The sample holds many counts of this clonotype. V usage is TRBV7-3 and J usage is TRBJ1-1, with D possibly being TRBD1 (6 bases). CDR3 length: 13 amino acids. The germline V gene has CDR1 SGHTA and CDR2 FQGTGA. Trimming removed 5 bases from V and 2 bases from J, with 9 bases in between. This CDR3 is CASSGGHNTEAFF. The DNA for the CDR3 is TGTGCCAGCAGCGGGGGCCATAACACTGAAGCTTTCTTT.

This clonotype was observed a few times. This chain connects TRBV28 to TRBJ1-6, with D perhaps TRBD1 (5 bases). Germline assignment: CDR1 MDHEN and CDR2 SYDVKM. V lost 3 bases and J lost 16, with 13 bases in between. The CDR3 length is 12 residues. The CDR3 DNA follows: TGTGCCAGCAGTTTGGGGCCAAAGGGTCTCCACTTT. It specifies CASSLGPKGLHF.

This clonotype was counted at least ten times. The chain uses TRBV29-1 and TRBJ2-3, with D perhaps TRBD1 (6 bases). Germline V CDR1 and CDR2: SQVTM, ANQGSEA. V gave up 7 bases and J gave up 2 bases, with 22 bases separating them. The CDR3 spans 16 residues. In nucleotides, the CDR3 is TGCAGCGCTTTGTATTGGTGGGGGCGAGACACAGATACGCAGTATTTT. Protein product: CSALYWWGRDTDTQYF.

This clonotype has ten or more counts. This chain connects TRBV5-1 to TRBJ2-3, with D tentatively TRBD2 (5 bases). Between the trimmed V and J ends, which lost 0 bases and 10 bases, there was a span of 15 bases. The CDR3 length is 14 residues. Germline loops: CDR1 SGHRS, CDR2 YFSETQ. The DNA of the CDR3 is TGCGCCAGCAGCTTGGGCCCCGACGAGGGATCGCAGTATTTT. Its protein product is CASSLGPDEGSQYF.

This clonotype was observed many times. V is TRBV11-2 and J is TRBJ2-1; D is perhaps TRBD2 (6 bases). This CDR3 spans 15 amino acids. Germline assignment: CDR1 SGHAT and CDR2 FQNNGV. Trimming took off 2 bases at V and 8 bases at J, with 16 bases between the two ends. The CDR3 DNA reads TGTGCCAGCAGCTTAATGGGACTGGGTAGCTATGAGCAGTTCTTC. Amino acid sequence: CASSLMGLGSYEQFF.

This clonotype appeared many times. This chain connects TRBV6-2 or TRBV6-3 to TRBJ2-7, with unresolved D. Trimming pared 10 bases from V and 0 bases from J, leaving 19 bases between. The germline CDR1 and CDR2 sequences are MNHEY and SVGEGT. This CDR3 region has 15 residues. This CDR3 is CAIRRIYESSYEQYF. The CDR3 nucleotides are TGTGCCATCCGCCGAATTTATGAAAGCTCCTACGAGCAGTACTTC.

The chain couples TRBV6-5 to TRBJ1-3; TRBD1 agrees at 11 bases. Germline V gives CDR1 MNHEY, CDR2 SVGAGI. Trimming at V came to 4 bases and at J to 4 bases, leaving 3 bases not matched to a gene. This CDR3 contains 15 residues. CDR3 sequence: CASSWDRGAGNTIYF. As DNA, the CDR3 is TGTGCCAGCAGTTGGGACAGGGGGGCCGGAAACACCATATATTTT.

This chain links TRBV4-2 with TRBJ2-1; D not certain. Germline-derived CDR1 and CDR2 are LGHNA and YNFKEQ. V lost 1 base and J 9 bases, leaving 7 bases between the germline ends. This CDR3 has 12 residues. CDR3 in amino acids: CASSQVQPEQFF. CDR3 DNA: TGTGCCAGCAGCCAAGTCCAGCCTGAGCAGTTCTTC.

This clonotype occurred many times. The gene calls are TRBV20-1 and TRBJ2-3; no definite D call. The CDR3 covers 12 residues. Germline values: CDR1 DFQATT, CDR2 SNEGSKA (reference sequence). Trimming removed 1 base from V and 4 bases from J, with 6 bases in between. The CDR3 region is CSARAPADTQYF. The CDR3 nucleotides read TGCAGTGCTAGAGCCCCGGCAGATACGCAGTATTTT.

This clonotype was recorded many times. V is TRBV2 and J is TRBJ2-3, with a tentative D call TRBD2 (6 bases). The V gene lost 5 bases and the J gene lost 8 bases, with 14 bases spanning the gap. Germline values: CDR1 SNHLY, CDR2 FYNNEI. The CDR3 spans 13 residues. The CDR3 is CASSPLLAGTQYF. The CDR3 nucleotides read TGTGCCAGCAGTCCATTACTAGCTGGTACGCAGTATTTT.

This clonotype was seen at least ten times. The chain is built from TRBV28 and TRBJ2-1, with unresolved D. This CDR3 comprises 10 residues. Per the germline V gene, CDR1 is MDHEN and CDR2 is SYDVKM. Trimming stripped 8 bases from V and 12 bases from J, with 11 bases between. The CDR3: CASGLTGQFF. CDR3 coding DNA: TGTGCCAGCGGCTTAACCGGGCAGTTCTTC.

This clonotype appeared a few times. The rearrangement links TRBV18 to TRBJ2-7, with a possible D match to TRBD2 (5 bases). Germline loops: CDR1 KGHSH, CDR2 LQKENI. The germline V and J ends were trimmed by 1 base and 1 base, with 11 bases remaining between them. The CDR3 covers 15 residues. CDR3 DNA sequence: TGTGCCAGCTCACCACAGGAGACTACGTCCTACGAGCAGTACTTC. It encodes CASSPQETTSYEQYF. Based on the CDR3 plus reference TRBV18 and TRBJ2-7, the full variable domain is NAGVMQNPRHLVRRRGQEARLRCSPMKGHSHVYWYRQLPEEGLKFMVYLQKENIIDESGMPKERFSAEFPKEGPSILRIQQVVRGDSAAYFCASSPQETTSYEQYFGPGTRLTVT.